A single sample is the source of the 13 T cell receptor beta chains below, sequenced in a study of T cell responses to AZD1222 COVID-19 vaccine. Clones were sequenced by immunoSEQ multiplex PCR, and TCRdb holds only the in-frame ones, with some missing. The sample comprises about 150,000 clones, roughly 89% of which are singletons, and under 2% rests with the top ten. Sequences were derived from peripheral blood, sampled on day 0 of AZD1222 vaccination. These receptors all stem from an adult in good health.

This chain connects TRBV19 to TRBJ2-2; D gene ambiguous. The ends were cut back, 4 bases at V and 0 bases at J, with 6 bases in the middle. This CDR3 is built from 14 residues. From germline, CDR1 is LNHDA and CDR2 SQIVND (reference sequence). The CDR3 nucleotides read TGTGCCAGTAGTAGGTCCTCGAACACCGGGGAGCTGTTTTTT. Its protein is CASSRSSNTGELFF.

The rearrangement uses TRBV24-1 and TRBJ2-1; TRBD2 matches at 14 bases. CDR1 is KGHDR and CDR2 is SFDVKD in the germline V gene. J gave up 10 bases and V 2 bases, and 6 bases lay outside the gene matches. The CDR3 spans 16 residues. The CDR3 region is CATSDYGTSGSEEQFF. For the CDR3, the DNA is TGTGCCACCAGTGATTACGGGACTAGCGGGAGCGAGGAGCAGTTCTTC.

The CDR3 DNA follows: TGTGCCAGCAGCCAAGGAGATCCACAGCCCCAGCATTTT. Its protein is CASSQGDPQPQHF. This chain joins TRBV14 and TRBJ1-5; D is ambiguous. CDR1 SGHDN and CDR2 FVKESK come from the germline V gene. The CDR3 runs 13 residues. Trimming left V 1 base short and J 7 bases short, with 8 bases between. Supplemented by reference TRBV14 and TRBJ1-5, the full variable domain reads EAGVTQFPSHSVIEKGQTVTLRCDPISGHDNLYWYRRVMGKEIKFLLHFVKESKQDESGMPNNRFLAERTGGTYSTLKVQPAELEDSGVYFCASSQGDPQPQHFGDGTRLSIL.

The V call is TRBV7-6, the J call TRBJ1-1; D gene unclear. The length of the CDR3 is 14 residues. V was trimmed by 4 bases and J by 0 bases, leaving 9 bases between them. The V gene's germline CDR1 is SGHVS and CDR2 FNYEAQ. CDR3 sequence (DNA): TGTGCCAGCAGCTCACGGGAGATGAACACTGAAGCTTTCTTT. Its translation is CASSSREMNTEAFF.

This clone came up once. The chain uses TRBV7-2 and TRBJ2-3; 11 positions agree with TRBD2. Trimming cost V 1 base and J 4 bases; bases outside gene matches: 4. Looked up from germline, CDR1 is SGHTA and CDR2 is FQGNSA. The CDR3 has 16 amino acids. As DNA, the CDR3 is TGTGCCAGCAGCTTAGTTCTAGCGGGGGGACCAGATACGCAGTATTTT. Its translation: CASSLVLAGGPDTQYF. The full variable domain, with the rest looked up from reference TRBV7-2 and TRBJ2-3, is GAGVSQSPSNKVTEKGKDVELRCDPISGHTALYWYRQSLGQGLEFLIYFQGNSAPDKSGLPSDRFSAERTGGSVSTLTIQRTQQEDSAVYLCASSLVLAGGPDTQYFGPGTRLTVL.

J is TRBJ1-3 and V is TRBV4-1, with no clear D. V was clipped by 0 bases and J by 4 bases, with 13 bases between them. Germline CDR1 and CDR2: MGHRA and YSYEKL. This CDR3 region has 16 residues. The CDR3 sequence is CASSQDGTPVGNTIYF. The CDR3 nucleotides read TGCGCCAGCAGCCAAGATGGCACACCCGTGGGAAACACCATATATTTT.

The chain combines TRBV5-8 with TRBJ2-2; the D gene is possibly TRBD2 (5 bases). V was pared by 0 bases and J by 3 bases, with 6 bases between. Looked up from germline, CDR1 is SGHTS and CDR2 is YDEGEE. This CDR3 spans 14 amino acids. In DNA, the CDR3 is TGTGCCAGCAGCTTGGTGAGGGACACCGGGGAGCTGTTTTTT. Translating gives CASSLVRDTGELFF.

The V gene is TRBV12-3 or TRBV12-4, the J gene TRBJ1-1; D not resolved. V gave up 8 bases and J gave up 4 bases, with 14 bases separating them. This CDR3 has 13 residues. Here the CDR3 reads CASRGYLGTEAFF. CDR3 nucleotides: TGTGCCAGCCGAGGGTATTTGGGCACTGAAGCTTTCTTT.

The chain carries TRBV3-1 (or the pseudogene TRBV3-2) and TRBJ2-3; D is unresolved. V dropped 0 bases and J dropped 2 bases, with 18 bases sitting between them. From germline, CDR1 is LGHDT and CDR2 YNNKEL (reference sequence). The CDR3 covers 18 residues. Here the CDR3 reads CASSQDIGSRTLTDTQYF. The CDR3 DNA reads TGTGCCAGCAGCCAAGATATTGGTAGCCGAACACTCACAGATACGCAGTATTTT.

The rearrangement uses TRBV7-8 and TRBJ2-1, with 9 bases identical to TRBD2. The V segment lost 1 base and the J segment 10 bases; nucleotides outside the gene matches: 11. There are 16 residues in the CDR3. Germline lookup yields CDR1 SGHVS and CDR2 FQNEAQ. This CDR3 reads CASSLGSGRFTREQFF. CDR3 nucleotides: TGTGCCAGCAGCTTAGGGAGCGGGAGGTTTACGAGAGAGCAGTTCTTC.

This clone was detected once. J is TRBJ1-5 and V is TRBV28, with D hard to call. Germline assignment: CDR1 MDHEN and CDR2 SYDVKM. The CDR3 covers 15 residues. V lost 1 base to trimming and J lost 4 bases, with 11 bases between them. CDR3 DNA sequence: TGTGCCAGCAGTTTATCCAGGAGGAAAAATCAGCCCCAGCATTTT. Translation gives CASSLSRRKNQPQHF.

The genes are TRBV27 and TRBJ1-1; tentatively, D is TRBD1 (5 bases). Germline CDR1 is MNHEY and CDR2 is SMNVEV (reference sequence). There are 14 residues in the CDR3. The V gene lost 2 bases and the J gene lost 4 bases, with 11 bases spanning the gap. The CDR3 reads CASSLRAGGTEAFF. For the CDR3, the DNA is TGTGCCAGCAGTTTAAGGGCGGGGGGCACTGAAGCTTTCTTT.

The CDR3 DNA reads as TGTGCCAGCAAAGGGACCCTAACTGAAGCTTTCTTT. Its translation: CASKGTLTEAFF. The V gene is TRBV27, the J gene TRBJ1-1; a weak D match, TRBD1 (5 bases). V lost 7 bases and J lost 5, with 11 bases in between. The length of the CDR3 is 12 residues. Per germline, CDR1 MNHEY and CDR2 SMNVEV (reference sequence).